The 8 T cell receptor beta chains reported below all come from one sample, sequenced in a study of Ad26.COV2.S vaccination and SARS-CoV-2 variants. Documented treatment: 19 received Ad26.COV2.S at low or high dose, single or two shots; a few received placebo; per-sample allocation not given. Sampling happened 63 days after the first vaccine or placebo injection. Libraries were prepared by immunoSEQ multiplex PCR; TCRdb keeps only in-frame clonotypes and omits some of them. Of about 330,000 clones in the sample, almost 90% were seen once. This specimen was peripheral blood, taken in a trial of Ad26.COV2.S vaccine versus placebo. Receptors were obtained from a person aged 18-60 years who received the Ad26.COV2.S COVID-19 vaccine or a placebo.

V usage is TRBV5-6 and J usage is TRBJ2-1; TRBD2 might be the D (5 bases). The length of the CDR3 is 14 residues. Germline values: CDR1 SGHDT, CDR2 YYEEEE. V lost 6 bases to trimming and J lost 3 bases, with 13 bases between them. CDR3 region: CASTYGGFYNEQFF. As DNA, the CDR3 is TGTGCCAGCACGTACGGCGGGTTCTACAATGAGCAGTTCTTC.

The chain recombines TRBV9 with TRBJ1-1, with 10 bases lining up with TRBD1. CDR3 length: 13 residues. Germline V gene sequence: CDR1 SGDLS, CDR2 YYNGEE. V lost 4 bases, J lost 8 bases, and 5 bases stayed unmatched. Here the CDR3 DNA reads TGTGCCAGCAGCCCCCGGGACAGGGGAGAAGCTTTCTTT. The encoded protein is CASSPRDRGEAFF.

The chain joins TRBV4-1 to TRBJ1-6; the match to TRBD1 covers 8 bases. Germline CDR1 and CDR2: MGHRA and YSYEKL. Trimming at V came to 3 bases and at J to 7 bases, leaving 14 bases not matched to a gene. The length of the CDR3 is 18 residues. CDR3 sequence (DNA): TGCGCCAGCAGCCACCCCCTTGGAGGGGACAGGATAAATTCACCCCTCCACTTT. Protein sequence: CASSHPLGGDRINSPLHF.

This clone came up a few times. This chain connects TRBV12-3 or TRBV12-4 to TRBJ1-2; D gene ambiguous. CDR3 length: 13 residues. Trimming took 7 bases from V and 2 from J, leaving 11 bases between them. DNA of the CDR3: TGTGCCAGCACAATGGCTCTCAACTATGGCTACACCTTC. Translation gives CASTMALNYGYTF.

J is TRBJ1-1 and V is TRBV18; D remains ambiguous. The germline gives CDR1 KGHSH, CDR2 LQKENI. The length of the CDR3 is 15 residues. Trimming removed 2 bases at V and 1 base at J, with 11 bases between. CDR3 protein: CASSPGRSPNTEAFF. CDR3 sequence (DNA): TGTGCCAGCTCACCAGGTAGATCACCGAACACTGAAGCTTTCTTT.

This chain links TRBV11-2 with TRBJ2-7; 9 bases align to TRBD2. The CDR3 contains 16 residues. From germline, CDR1 is SGHAT and CDR2 FQNNGV. The trim removed 4 bases at V and 3 bases at J, leaving 10 bases unmatched. DNA for the CDR3: TGTGCCAGCAGCTCCTTAAAGCGGGGGGTAGTCTACGAGCAGTACTTC. It specifies CASSSLKRGVVYEQYF. Supplemented by reference TRBV11-2 and TRBJ2-7, the full variable domain reads EAGVAQSPRYKIIEKRQSVAFWCNPISGHATLYWYQQILGQGPKLLIQFQNNGVVDDSQLPKDRFSAERLKGVDSTLKIQPAKLEDSAVYLCASSSLKRGVVYEQYFGPGTRLTVT.

The J gene is TRBJ1-1, the V gene TRBV5-4; TRBD1 matches 7 bases. Per the germline V gene, CDR1 is SGHNT and CDR2 is YYREEE (reference sequence). This CDR3 comprises 14 residues. V dropped 4 bases and J dropped 5; count of bases not matched to a gene: 8. CDR3 nucleotides: TGTGCCAGCAGCCAGGAGACAGGGTGGACTGAAGCTTTCTTT. Its protein is CASSQETGWTEAFF.

The chain joins TRBV19 to TRBJ2-2; no clear D. Trimming removed 7 bases at V and 7 bases at J, with 16 bases between. The length of the CDR3 is 14 residues. CDR1 and CDR2 from the germline V gene are LNHDA and SQIVND (reference sequence). CDR3 DNA: TGTGCCAGTATCTTTTCCCATTCTGACGGGGAGCTGTTTTTT. Encoded protein: CASIFSHSDGELFF.